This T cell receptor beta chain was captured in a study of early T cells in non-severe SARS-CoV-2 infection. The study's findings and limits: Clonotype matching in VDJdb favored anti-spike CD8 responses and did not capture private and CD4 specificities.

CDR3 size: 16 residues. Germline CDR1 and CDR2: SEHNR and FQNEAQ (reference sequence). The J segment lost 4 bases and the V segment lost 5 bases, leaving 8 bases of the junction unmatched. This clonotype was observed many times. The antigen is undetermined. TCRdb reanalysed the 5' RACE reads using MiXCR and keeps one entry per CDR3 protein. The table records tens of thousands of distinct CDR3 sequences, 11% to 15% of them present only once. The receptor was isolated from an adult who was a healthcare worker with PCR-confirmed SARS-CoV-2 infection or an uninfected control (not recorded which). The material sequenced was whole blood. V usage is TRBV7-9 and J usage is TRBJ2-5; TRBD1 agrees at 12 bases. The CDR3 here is CASSPPGTGGGETQYF. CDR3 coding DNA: TGTGCCAGCAGCCCTCCCGGGACAGGGGGCGGAGAGACCCAGTACTTC.